One and the same sample provided the 12 T cell receptor beta chains below, sequenced in a study of T cells after yellow fever vaccination. TCRdb processed the 5' RACE reads anew with MiXCR; each CDR3 protein has one entry. This sample has around 320,000 distinct CDR3 sequences, with approximately 4% found just once. The source was PBMCs, collected 15 days after the yellow fever booster vaccination. The receptors stem from a man between 18 and 35 years old who received the YFV17D yellow fever vaccine.

This clonotype appeared many times. V usage is TRBV11-2 and J usage is TRBJ2-1, with no clear D. The V and J ends lost 5 bases and 0 bases respectively, with 8 bases between them. CDR3 length equals 14 residues. The germline V gene has CDR1 SGHAT and CDR2 FQNNGV. The CDR3 here is CASSRASSYNEQFF. CDR3 sequence (DNA): TGTGCCAGCAGCCGGGCAAGCTCCTACAATGAGCAGTTCTTC.

This chain uses TRBV12-3 or TRBV12-4 with TRBJ1-4; no firm D call. This CDR3 comprises 15 residues. With 5 bases removed from V and 7 bases from J, the gap between germline ends came to 17 bases. The CDR3 here is CASSPGRRVREKLFF. CDR3 coding DNA: TGTGCCAGCAGTCCGGGCCGAAGGGTTCGTGAAAAACTGTTTTTT.

The chain has TRBV7-9 and TRBJ1-2; D not certain. V was clipped by 7 bases and J by 2 bases, with 11 bases between them. The CDR3 is 13 amino acids. Germline V lookup: CDR1 SEHNR, CDR2 FQNEAQ (reference sequence). This chain's CDR3 is CASTTTENYGYTF. The CDR3 DNA follows: TGTGCCAGCACCACTACAGAGAACTATGGCTACACCTTC.

This clonotype has just a few counts. The V call is TRBV27, the J call TRBJ2-5; D is ambiguous. The CDR3 sequence is 14 residues long. CDR1 and CDR2 (germline): MNHEY, SMNVEV (reference sequence). V was clipped by 2 bases and J by 6 bases, with 13 bases between them. The chain's CDR3 is CASSLGPALKTQYF. The CDR3 DNA reads as TGTGCCAGCAGTTTAGGTCCCGCTTTAAAGACCCAGTACTTC.

This clonotype was observed a handful of times. The chain uses TRBV12-3 or TRBV12-4 and TRBJ2-1; D is ambiguous. The CDR3 runs 15 residues. V was cut by 5 bases and J by 2 bases, with 13 bases left in between. Here the CDR3 reads CASSASVRTYNEQFF. For the CDR3, the DNA is TGTGCCAGCAGTGCCTCGGTGAGGACCTACAATGAGCAGTTCTTC.

This clonotype was seen a handful of times. The V gene is TRBV19, the J gene TRBJ1-1, with D unresolved. Trimming shortened V by 5 bases and J by 0 bases, and 10 bases separated the two germline ends. The germline gives CDR1 LNHDA, CDR2 SQIVND (reference sequence). This CDR3 contains 14 residues. Written as DNA, the CDR3 is TGTGCCAGTAGTTTCAGGATAATGAACACTGAAGCTTTCTTT. Amino acid sequence: CASSFRIMNTEAFF.

This clonotype was observed at least ten times. The chain carries TRBV5-1 and TRBJ2-1, with D perhaps matching TRBD2 (6 bases). Germline V gene lookup returns CDR1 SGHRS and CDR2 YFSETQ. The CDR3 spans 17 residues. Trimming shortened V by 2 bases and J by 0 bases, and 15 bases separated the two germline ends. CDR3 sequence: CASSFLGAGSSYNEQFF. The CDR3 nucleotides are TGCGCCAGCAGCTTCCTCGGCGCCGGGAGCTCCTACAATGAGCAGTTCTTC.

The rearrangement uses TRBV21-1 and TRBJ2-7; no check of the table's D call, TRBD1, against the DNA was made. TRBV21-1 is listed as a pseudogene. The CDR3 spans 17 residues. The CDR3 DNA follows: TGTGCCAGCAGCAAAGAATTCGCACAGGTAGATTCCTACGAGCAGTACTTC. This codes for CASSKEFAQVDSYEQYF.

This clonotype was detected ten times or more. The chain couples TRBV6-5 to TRBJ2-1; TRBD1 or TRBD2 may be the D gene (5 bases each). The CDR3 is made up of 17 amino acids. The V and J ends lost 5 bases and 3 bases respectively, with 20 bases between them. From germline, CDR1 is MNHEY and CDR2 SVGAGI. CDR3 residues: CASSSPGPSPLYNEQFF. The CDR3 DNA is TGTGCCAGCAGTAGCCCGGGACCCAGTCCCCTCTACAATGAGCAGTTCTTC.

This clonotype was seen a few times. The CDR3 nucleotides read TGTGCCAGCGCGGGACAGGCCTCCTACGAGCAGTACTTC. Translation gives CASAGQASYEQYF. V is TRBV27 and J is TRBJ2-7; 8 bases map to TRBD1. The CDR3 is 13 amino acids. With V trimmed by 8 bases and J by 0 bases, 3 bases remained unmatched. Germline-derived CDR1 and CDR2 are MNHEY and SMNVEV (reference sequence).

The chain joins TRBV11-2 to TRBJ2-3; unclear D gene. Germline CDR1 reads SGHAT; CDR2 reads FQNNGV. V dropped 3 bases and J dropped 3 bases, with 19 bases sitting between them. CDR3 length: 17 residues. CDR3 sequence: CASSFLGPTQWTDTQYF. As DNA, the CDR3 is TGTGCCAGCAGCTTTTTGGGCCCGACACAATGGACAGATACGCAGTATTTT.

The chain links TRBV6-2 or TRBV6-3 to TRBJ2-3, with TRBD1 identical over 8 bases. The germline gives CDR1 MNHEY, CDR2 SVGEGT. After removal of 10 bases from V and 5 bases from J, the junction contained 5 bases not matched to a gene. CDR3 size: 12 residues. The CDR3 DNA follows: TGTGCCACCAGACAGGGGAAAGATACGCAGTATTTT. It yields the protein CATRQGKDTQYF.